The rows below give T cell receptor beta chains drawn from one sample of a study of cytomegalovirus exposure and HLA in healthy donors. Sequenced by immunoSEQ multiplex PCR; TCRdb stores in-frame clones only, minus some. The table has about 170,000 clones, 75% to 85% seen once. Material: PBMCs. All receptors come from a female donor in good health and CMV-seronegative. The CDR3 runs from the conserved cysteine through the conserved F or W. A D gene is named only where the DNA matches it firmly. Expanded clones are given a class, and other clones once, few, many or no size at all.

j_call,clone_size,v_call,d_call,cdr3_aa,cdr3_nt
TRBJ2-7,few,TRBV7-9,NA,CASSTPSASYEQYF,TGTGCCAGCAGCACGCCTAGTGCCTCCTACGAGCAGTACTTC
TRBJ2-7,NA,TRBV5-4,NA,CASSSQGVAYEQYF,TGTGCCAGCAGCTCCCAAGGGGTGGCCTACGAGCAGTACTTC
TRBJ2-3,NA,TRBV10-3,NA,CAISEMAGSTDTQYF,TGTGCCATCAGTGAGATGGCGGGAAGCACAGATACGCAGTATTTT
TRBJ1-4,NA,TRBV2,NA,CASRTEQALNEKLFF,TGTGCCAGCAGGACCGAACAGGCCCTTAATGAAAAACTGTTTTTT
TRBJ2-7,NA,TRBV5-5,TRBD1,CASSWGQGGTYEQYF,TGTGCCAGCAGCTGGGGACAGGGGGGTACCTACGAGCAGTACTTC
TRBJ2-1,NA,TRBV7-9,NA,CASSLGLYNEQFF,TGTGCCAGCAGCTTAGGACTGTACAATGAGCAGTTCTTC
TRBJ2-3,NA,TRBV5-1,NA,CASSLAERTDTQYF,TGCGCCAGCAGCTTGGCCGAGCGCACAGATACGCAGTATTTT
TRBJ1-2,NA,TRBV6-5,NA,CASSYSGRGSYGYTF,TGTGCCAGCAGTTACTCCGGCAGGGGCTCCTATGGCTACACCTTC
TRBJ2-3,NA,TRBV5-4,NA,CASSPETSTDTQYF,TGTGCCAGCAGCCCTGAAACATCCACAGATACGCAGTATTTT
TRBJ1-2,NA,TRBV5-1,NA,CASSLDGGAYGGYTF,TGCGCCAGCAGCTTGGATGGGGGCGCGTATGGTGGCTACACCTTC
TRBJ1-1,NA,TRBV6-6,NA,CASSTQRGGTEAFF,TGTGCCAGCTCGACCCAAAGGGGTGGCACTGAAGCTTTCTTT
TRBJ2-7,few,TRBV25-1,TRBD1,CASSGSDRGPYEQYF,TGTGCCAGCAGTGGGTCGGACAGGGGACCCTACGAGCAGTACTTC
TRBJ2-7,NA,TRBV6-5,TRBD2,CASGPAGLTYEQYF,TGTGCCAGCGGCCCAGCGGGACTAACCTACGAGCAGTACTTC
TRBJ2-7,NA,TRBV7-8,NA,CASSFGGHGQAYEQYF,TGTGCCAGCAGCTTCGGCGGACACGGTCAGGCGTACGAGCAGTACTTC
TRBJ1-6,once,TRBV5-4,TRBD1,CASTRGTVNSPLHF,TGTGCCAGCACCAGGGGGACAGTCAATTCACCCCTCCACTTT
TRBJ1-2,NA,TRBV27,NA,CASGQYYGYTF,TGTGCCAGCGGGCAGTACTATGGCTACACCTTC
TRBJ1-6,NA,TRBV11-2,NA,CASSLVGAPNSPLHF,TGTGCCAGCAGCTTAGTTGGGGCCCCAAATTCACCCCTCCACTTT
TRBJ2-2,NA,TRBV2,TRBD1,CATSQGHTGELFF,TGTGCCACCTCACAGGGGCACACCGGGGAGCTGTTTTTT
TRBJ2-3,NA,TRBV29-1,NA,CSVARGFTDTQYF,TGCAGCGTTGCTCGGGGGTTCACAGATACGCAGTATTTT
TRBJ1-2,NA,TRBV30,TRBD1,CVAGTGEGGYTF,TGTGTGGCCGGGACAGGGGAGGGTGGCTACACCTTC
TRBJ2-5,few,TRBV30,TRBD2,CAWNPGGRSQETQYF,TGTGCCTGGAACCCGGGGGGACGCAGCCAAGAGACCCAGTACTTC
TRBJ1-1,NA,TRBV19,TRBD1,CATRQDRGNTEAFF,TGTGCCACTAGACAGGACAGGGGCAACACTGAAGCTTTCTTT
TRBJ1-1,NA,TRBV5-1,TRBD1,CASSFGGDSYRMGTEAFF,TGCGCCAGCAGCTTCGGTGGGGACAGTTACAGAATGGGCACTGAAGCTTTCTTT
TRBJ1-5,NA,TRBV27,NA,CASGRGNQPQHF,TGTGCCAGCGGGAGGGGGAATCAGCCCCAGCATTTT
TRBJ2-7,NA,TRBV30,TRBD2,CAWTHPLAGGSYEQYF,TGTGCCTGGACCCACCCACTAGCGGGAGGTTCCTACGAGCAGTACTTC
TRBJ2-1,NA,TRBV7-9,NA,CASYSTYLGGNEQFF,TGTGCCAGCTATTCCACCTACCTTGGAGGCAATGAGCAGTTCTTC
TRBJ1-1,NA,TRBV27,TRBD1,CASKWDRGTEAFF,TGTGCCAGCAAGTGGGACAGAGGCACTGAAGCTTTCTTT
TRBJ2-7,NA,TRBV6-5,NA,CASRRGGSSYEQYF,TGTGCCAGCCGTAGGGGGGGTAGCTCCTACGAGCAGTACTTC
TRBJ2-1,NA,TRBV6-6,NA,CASSYSSVDEQFF,TGTGCCAGCAGTTACTCGTCGGTAGATGAGCAGTTCTTC
TRBJ2-2,NA,TRBV28,TRBD2,CASFPLAGYTGELFF,TGTGCCAGCTTTCCTCTAGCGGGATACACCGGGGAGCTGTTTTTT
TRBJ2-7,NA,TRBV28,TRBD1,CASSSPPTGTYEQYF,TGTGCCAGCAGTTCCCCACCGACAGGGACCTACGAGCAGTACTTC
TRBJ1-2,once,TRBV19,TRBD1,CASSMVTGGNGYTF,TGTGCCAGTAGTATGGTGACAGGGGGCAATGGCTACACCTTC
TRBJ2-7,NA,TRBV6-1,TRBD1,CASSRTGGPYEQYF,TGTGCCAGCAGCCGGACAGGGGGCCCCTACGAGCAGTACTTC
TRBJ2-7,NA,TRBV6-1,NA,CASRRESVSEQYF,TGTGCCAGCCGAAGGGAGTCGGTGTCCGAGCAGTACTTC
TRBJ1-5,few,TRBV19,NA,CASSIEAPTYSNQPQHF,TGTGCCAGTAGTATAGAAGCGCCTACTTATAGCAATCAGCCCCAGCATTTT
TRBJ2-1,NA,TRBV5-6,NA,CASSLEPYFGSSYNEQFF,TGTGCCAGCAGCTTGGAGCCCTATTTCGGGAGCTCCTACAATGAGCAGTTCTTC
TRBJ2-7,NA,TRBV7-6,TRBD2,CASSSATPLAGNEQYF,TGTGCCAGCAGCTCGGCTACGCCGCTAGCGGGGAACGAGCAGTACTTC
TRBJ2-7,NA,TRBV30,TRBD1,CAWMGQGAPTAYEQYF,TGTGCCTGGATGGGACAGGGGGCTCCCACCGCCTACGAGCAGTACTTC
TRBJ2-7,NA,TRBV28,TRBD2,CASSTGGGYEQYF,TGTGCCAGCAGCACGGGCGGGGGCTACGAGCAGTACTTC
TRBJ2-2,NA,TRBV5-1,NA,CASRAVEGNTGELFF,TGCGCCAGCAGGGCTGTCGAGGGCAACACCGGGGAGCTGTTTTTT
TRBJ2-6,NA,TRBV9,TRBD1,CASSVGYRGFSGANVLTF,TGTGCCAGCAGCGTAGGGTACAGGGGCTTCTCTGGGGCCAACGTCCTGACTTTC
TRBJ2-7,few,TRBV7-3,NA,CASSQLDSSYEQYF,TGTGCCAGCAGCCAGTTGGACAGCTCCTACGAGCAGTACTTC
TRBJ2-7,NA,TRBV28,NA,CASSPSGRRSYEQYF,TGTGCCAGCAGTCCCAGCGGGCGACGCTCCTACGAGCAGTACTTC
TRBJ2-7,NA,TRBV6-5,TRBD1,CASSPVGDREYEQYF,TGTGCCAGCAGCCCAGTGGGAGACAGGGAGTACGAGCAGTACTTC
TRBJ1-2,NA,TRBV20-1,NA,CSVSGTHGYTF,TGCAGTGTTTCAGGGACTCATGGCTACACCTTC
TRBJ2-7,few,TRBV13,NA,CASSSGSAYEQYF,TGTGCCAGCAGCTCGGGTAGCGCTTACGAGCAGTACTTC
TRBJ2-5,NA,TRBV6-1,NA,CASSEADSPWGGSTVGTQYF,TGTGCCAGCAGTGAAGCGGACTCCCCATGGGGAGGCTCGACGGTCGGGACCCAGTACTTC
TRBJ2-7,NA,TRBV5-1,TRBD1,CASSRGGHRDRAYEQYF,TGCGCCAGCAGCCGAGGGGGACACCGGGACAGGGCCTACGAGCAGTACTTC
TRBJ1-1,NA,TRBV9,NA,CASSGGRETLSSEAFF,TGTGCCAGCAGCGGGGGAAGGGAGACGCTGTCTAGTGAAGCTTTCTTT
TRBJ2-7,NA,TRBV6-6,TRBD2,CASRASGGYEQYF,TGTGCCAGCAGGGCTAGCGGGGGCTACGAGCAGTACTTC
TRBJ1-1,NA,TRBV27,NA,CASSLAGTINTEAFF,TGTGCCAGCAGTTTAGCCGGGACAATCAACACTGAAGCTTTCTTT
TRBJ2-2,NA,TRBV9,NA,CASSVESGAGELFF,TGTGCCAGCAGCGTAGAGTCAGGGGCTGGGGAGCTGTTTTTT
TRBJ2-1,NA,TRBV7-9,TRBD2,CASSEGRESDEQFF,TGTGCCAGCAGCGAGGGGCGGGAGTCGGATGAGCAGTTCTTC
TRBJ1-2,NA,TRBV7-2,NA,CASSLFLERGGYGYTF,TGTGCCAGCAGCCTTTTTCTCGAACGGGGGGGGTATGGCTACACCTTC
TRBJ2-4,NA,TRBV6-7,NA,CASSQREQTAKNIQYF,TGTGCCAGCAGTCAAAGGGAGCAGACGGCCAAAAACATTCAGTACTTC
TRBJ1-1,NA,TRBV19,TRBD1,CASSDRGGMNTEAFF,TGTGCCAGCTCGGACAGGGGAGGGATGAACACTGAAGCTTTCTTT
TRBJ2-4,NA,TRBV27,NA,CASKTIGGRSKNSQYF,TGTGCCAGTAAAACGATAGGAGGACGGTCCAAAAACAGTCAGTACTTC
TRBJ2-3,NA,TRBV7-2,NA,CASSEVVSTDTQYF,TGTGCCAGCAGCGAGGTGGTCAGCACAGATACGCAGTATTTT
TRBJ1-1,NA,TRBV5-6,NA,CASSLLGAEAFF,TGTGCCAGCAGCTTGTTAGGAGCTGAAGCTTTCTTT
TRBJ1-6,few,TRBV5-5,NA,CASSLVRDSPLHF,TGTGCCAGCAGCTTGGTCAGGGATTCACCCCTCCACTTT